Following are 3 T cell receptor beta chains from one sample sequenced in a study of response to subunit inactivated influenza vaccine. MiXCR, applied by TCRdb to the RT-PCR reads, yields one record per CDR3 protein. The data contain about 570,000 distinct CDR3 sequences, roughly 12% of them singletons. This sample was shared with a second study, whose subject was T cells expressing NK-cell markers. That source reports: UMI-tagged 5'RACE template switching yielded the TCR beta cDNA.

The material was PBMCs from blood, obtained on the day of vaccination. The receptors were gathered from a man aged 45-65 years who received an inactivated influenza vaccine.

The sample holds many counts of this clonotype. The rearrangement uses TRBV12-3 or TRBV12-4 and TRBJ2-1, with 8 bases that match TRBD2. With 5 bases clipped from V and 9 bases from J, the junction kept 6 bases outside the gene matches. The CDR3 covers 13 residues. The CDR3 spells CASSISGKGEQFF. The CDR3 DNA reads as TGTGCCAGCAGTATTAGCGGGAAGGGTGAGCAGTTCTTC.

This clonotype occurred many times. J is TRBJ2-4 and V is TRBV7-2, with D possibly matching TRBD1 (5 bases). V lost 4 bases, J lost 0 bases, and 16 bases lay in between. Germline V CDR1 and CDR2: SGHTA, FQGNSA. The CDR3 totals 17 residues. The DNA of the CDR3 is TGTGCCAGCAGCTCCCCCAAGGGGATCCTAGCCAAAAACATTCAGTACTTC. It yields the protein CASSSPKGILAKNIQYF.

V gene TRBV4-2 combines with J gene TRBJ2-1; TRBD2 aligns across 12 bases. V gave up 1 base and J gave up 7 bases; unmatched junction bases: 5. Germline V lookup: CDR1 LGHNA, CDR2 YNFKEQ. This CDR3 contains 16 residues. CDR3 sequence: CASSQAGTSGLNEQFF. Written as DNA, the CDR3 is TGTGCCAGCAGCCAAGCCGGGACTAGCGGGCTTAATGAGCAGTTCTTC.